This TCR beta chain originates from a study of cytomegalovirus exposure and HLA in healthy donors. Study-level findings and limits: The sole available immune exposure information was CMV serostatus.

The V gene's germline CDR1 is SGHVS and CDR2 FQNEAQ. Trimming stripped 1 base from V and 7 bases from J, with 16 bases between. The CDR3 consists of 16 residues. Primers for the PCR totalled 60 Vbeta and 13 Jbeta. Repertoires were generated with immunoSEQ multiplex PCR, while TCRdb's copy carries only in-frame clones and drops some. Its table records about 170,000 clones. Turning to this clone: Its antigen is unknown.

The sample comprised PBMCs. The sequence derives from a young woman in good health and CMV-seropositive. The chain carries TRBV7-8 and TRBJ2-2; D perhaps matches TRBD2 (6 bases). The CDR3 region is CASSLGSRLANGELFF. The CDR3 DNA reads TGTGCCAGCAGCTTAGGATCGCGGCTAGCGAACGGGGAGCTGTTTTTT.